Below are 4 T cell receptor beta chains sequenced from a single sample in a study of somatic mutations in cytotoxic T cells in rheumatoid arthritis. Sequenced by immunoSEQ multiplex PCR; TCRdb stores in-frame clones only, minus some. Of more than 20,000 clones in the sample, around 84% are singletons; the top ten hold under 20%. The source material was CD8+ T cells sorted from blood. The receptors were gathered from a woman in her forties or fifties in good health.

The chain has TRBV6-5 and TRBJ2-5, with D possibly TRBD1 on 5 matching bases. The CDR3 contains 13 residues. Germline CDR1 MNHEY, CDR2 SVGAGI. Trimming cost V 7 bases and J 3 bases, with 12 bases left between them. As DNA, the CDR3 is TGTGCCAGCAATCGCAGGGTAGAAGAGACCCAGTACTTC. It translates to CASNRRVEETQYF.

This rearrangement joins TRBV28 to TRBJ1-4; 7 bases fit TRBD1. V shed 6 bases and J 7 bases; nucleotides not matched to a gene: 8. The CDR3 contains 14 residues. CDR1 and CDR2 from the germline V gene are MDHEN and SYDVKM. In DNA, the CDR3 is TGTGCCAGCAGGTACTCACAGGGGTTTGAAAAACTGTTTTTT. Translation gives CASRYSQGFEKLFF.

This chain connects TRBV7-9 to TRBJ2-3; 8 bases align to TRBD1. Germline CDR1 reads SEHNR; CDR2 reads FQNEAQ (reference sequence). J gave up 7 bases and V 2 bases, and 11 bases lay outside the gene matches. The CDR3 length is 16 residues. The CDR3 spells CASSLPSGQDRNTQYF. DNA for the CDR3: TGTGCCAGCAGCTTACCGTCGGGACAGGATAGGAATACGCAGTATTTT. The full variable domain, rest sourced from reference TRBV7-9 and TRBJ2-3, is DTGVSQNPRHKITKRGQNVTFRCDPISEHNRLYWYRQTLGQGPEFLTYFQNEAQLEKSRLLSDRFSAERPKGSFSTLEIQRTEQGDSAMYLCASSLPSGQDRNTQYFGPGTRLTVL.

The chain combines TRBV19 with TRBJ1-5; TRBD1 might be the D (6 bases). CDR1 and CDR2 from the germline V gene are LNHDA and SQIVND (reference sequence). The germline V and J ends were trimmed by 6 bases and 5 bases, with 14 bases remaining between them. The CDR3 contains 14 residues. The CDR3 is CASSPGQMDQPQHF. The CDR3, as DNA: TGTGCCAGTAGCCCCGGACAGATGGATCAGCCCCAGCATTTT.